This paragraph covers one TCR beta chain sequence. No antigen is known for it. The data are from a study of beta chain features in type 1 diabetes. Study-wide findings and caveats: Researchers report that Type 1 diabetes patients had moderately but significantly shorter TCRB CDR3s across all four CD4+ subsets.

Expressed TCRB transcripts were sequenced after all isolated RNA was converted to cDNA. The table came from immunoSEQ multiplex PCR; TCRdb's copy has only in-frame clones and leaves some out. The sample lists hundreds of thousands of clones; around an eighth were seen once. Sequenced sample: naive CD4+ T cells from blood. This clonotype was sampled from a man in his late teens or twenties with type 1 diabetes.

The CDR3 sequence: CATGLAGGQDTQYF. CDR3 DNA: TGTGCCACGGGACTAGCGGGGGGGCAAGATACGCAGTATTTT. The chain has TRBV28 and TRBJ2-3, with 16 bases fitting TRBD2. Germline V CDR1 and CDR2: MDHEN, SYDVKM. CDR3 size: 14 residues. The ends lost 10 bases at V and 5 bases at J; junction bases unmatched: 3.